Shown below are 17 T cell receptor beta chains from a single sample sequenced in a study of T cell repertoires in cytomegalovirus infection. TCRdb reanalysed the reads using MiXCR and keeps one entry per CDR3 protein. The sample includes 350,000 to 500,000 distinct CDR3 sequences, approximately 31% of them seen just once. The sample comprised PBMCs. The receptors derive from a human donor in good health (CMV status not recorded). Some clones in this sample may be carry-over from other donors' samples.

The table lists this clonotype with a few counts. J is TRBJ2-1 and V is TRBV4-2; TRBD2 matches at 7 bases. V trimming: 1 base; J trimming: 6 bases; junction bases outside the gene matches: 6. The CDR3 has 15 amino acids. Germline loops: CDR1 LGHNA, CDR2 YNFKEQ. This CDR3 reads CASSQVSERGNEQFF. The CDR3 DNA is TGTGCCAGCAGCCAAGTGTCTGAGCGGGGCAATGAGCAGTTCTTC.

The CDR3 region is CASSLVSQNTEAFF. The CDR3 coding sequence is TGTGCCAGCAGCTTAGTCTCCCAGAACACTGAAGCTTTCTTT. V usage is TRBV7-2 and J usage is TRBJ1-1, with no clear D. CDR1 and CDR2 from the germline V gene are SGHTA and FQGNSA. Between the trimmed V and J ends, which lost 1 base and 1 base, there was a span of 7 bases. This CDR3 has 14 residues.

This clonotype came up a few times. The rearrangement links TRBV10-3 to TRBJ2-7; 9 nucleotides agree with TRBD2. The J segment lost 3 bases and the V segment lost 5 bases, leaving 5 bases of the junction unmatched. Germline V gene lookup returns CDR1 ENHRY and CDR2 SYGVKD. CDR3 length: 14 residues. The CDR3 sequence is CAISTGLAFYEQYF. DNA of the CDR3: TGTGCCATCAGTACAGGACTAGCGTTCTACGAGCAGTACTTC.

The CDR3 loop reads CASRQGRENSPLHF. The CDR3 nucleotides are TGTGCCAGCAGACAGGGAAGAGAGAATTCACCCCTCCACTTT. This sequence joins TRBV7-6 and TRBJ1-6; D may be TRBD1 (6 bases). The V end was cut by 6 bases, the J end by 7 bases, with 13 bases between. Germline-derived CDR1 and CDR2 are SGHVS and FNYEAQ. The CDR3 has 14 amino acids.

The chain couples TRBV4-1 to TRBJ1-1, with a tentative D call TRBD1 (6 bases). CDR3 length equals 17 residues. Germline loops: CDR1 MGHRA, CDR2 YSYEKL. V lost 3 bases to trimming and J lost 5 bases, with 22 bases between them. CDR3 in DNA: TGCGCCAGCAGCCATGGGTCCAGGGGAGGATGGGGAACTGAAGCTTTCTTT. It specifies CASSHGSRGGWGTEAFF.

The chain has TRBV7-2 and TRBJ2-1; TRBD1 might be the D (5 bases). This CDR3 region has 16 residues. Germline-derived CDR1 and CDR2 are SGHTA and FQGNSA. Between the trimmed V and J ends, which lost 2 bases and 6 bases, there was a span of 17 bases. The CDR3 region is CASSLLGQGNFNEQFF. The DNA of the CDR3 is TGTGCCAGCAGCTTACTTGGGCAGGGAAACTTCAATGAGCAGTTCTTC.

The genes are TRBV28 and TRBJ1-2, with a weak D call TRBD1 (5 bases). This CDR3 contains 15 residues. Trimming cost V 5 bases and J 1 base, with 14 bases left between them. Germline V gene data show CDR1 as MDHEN and CDR2 as SYDVKM. CDR3 protein: CASSPQGQGNYGYTF. The CDR3, as DNA: TGTGCCAGCAGTCCCCAGGGTCAGGGTAACTATGGCTACACCTTC.

This clonotype was counted only a few times. The genes are TRBV7-8 and TRBJ1-3; possible D gene TRBD1, 6 bases. The germline V gene encodes CDR1 SGHVS and CDR2 FQNEAQ. V was shortened by 4 bases and J by 2 bases, with 18 bases between the two germline ends. The CDR3 spans 17 residues. CDR3 region: CASSSKVHRVAGNTIYF. CDR3 nucleotides: TGTGCCAGCAGCTCGAAGGTCCACAGGGTTGCTGGAAACACCATATATTTT.

V is TRBV14 and J is TRBJ1-4; the match to TRBD1 covers 7 bases. V trimming: 4 bases; J trimming: 7 bases; junction bases outside the gene matches: 6. The germline gives CDR1 SGHDN, CDR2 FVKESK. The CDR3 is 14 residues long. The chain's CDR3 is CASSPRDSVEKLFF. Written as DNA, the CDR3 is TGTGCCAGCAGCCCCCGGGACAGCGTTGAAAAACTGTTTTTT.

This clonotype was seen only a few times. The chain has TRBV2 and TRBJ1-1, with no clear D. Between the trimmed V and J ends, which lost 4 bases and 2 bases, there was a span of 11 bases. Germline V gives CDR1 SNHLY, CDR2 FYNNEI. CDR3 length equals 14 residues. The CDR3 loop is CASSGRARNTEAFF. CDR3 in DNA: TGTGCCAGCAGTGGCCGGGCGCGAAACACTGAAGCTTTCTTT.

The rearrangement joins TRBV9 to TRBJ2-3, with D tentatively TRBD1 or TRBD2 (6 bases each). This CDR3 has 16 amino acids. Per germline, CDR1 SGDLS and CDR2 YYNGEE. Trimming took 2 bases from V and 1 from J, leaving 14 bases between them. The CDR3 spells CASSVWGAPGTDTQYF. DNA for the CDR3: TGTGCCAGCAGCGTCTGGGGGGCGCCCGGCACAGATACGCAGTATTTT.

At least ten counts were recorded for this clonotype. This rearrangement joins TRBV12-3 or TRBV12-4 to TRBJ1-2; 10 nucleotides agree with TRBD1. This CDR3 has 13 residues. Trimming cost V 6 bases and J 10 bases; bases outside gene matches: 8. The CDR3 nucleotides are TGTGCCAGCAGCCCGGGACAGGGGTTAGTCTACACCTTC. Translating gives CASSPGQGLVYTF.

This clonotype was seen ten or more times. The chain recombines TRBV5-6 with TRBJ2-1; 8 bases agree with TRBD2. V dropped 5 bases and J dropped 0; count of bases not matched to a gene: 10. The CDR3 consists of 17 residues. Germline V gene data show CDR1 as SGHDT and CDR2 as YYEEEE. DNA for the CDR3: TGTGCCAGCAGACCGGCGGCTAGCGGGCGCTCCTACAATGAGCAGTTCTTC. Encoded protein: CASRPAASGRSYNEQFF.

This clonotype was detected only a few times. This chain links TRBV7-8 with TRBJ1-6; D gene ambiguous. Germline V gene data show CDR1 as SGHVS and CDR2 as FQNEAQ. The CDR3 is 16 amino acids. Trimming took off 1 base at V and 7 bases at J, with 14 bases between the two ends. The CDR3 sequence is CASSLGVTVLNSPLHF. CDR3 nucleotide sequence: TGTGCCAGCAGCTTAGGGGTTACGGTATTGAATTCACCCCTCCACTTT. The whole variable domain, filled in from reference TRBV7-8 and TRBJ1-6, reads GAGVSQSPRYKVAKRGQDVALRCDPISGHVSLFWYQQALGQGPEFLTYFQNEAQLDKSGLPSDRFFAERPEGSVSTLKIQRTQQEDSAVYLCASSLGVTVLNSPLHFGNGTRLTVT.

For this clonotype: A junction end diverges from the germline sequence, so it may reflect a read error. The CDR3 sequence: CASSRPGSSYEQCF. The CDR3, as DNA: TGTGCCAGTAGTCGGCCAGGGAGCTCCTACGAGCAGTGCTTC. The chain uses TRBV19 and TRBJ2-7, with D perhaps matching TRBD1 or TRBD2 (5 bases each). The CDR3 consists of 14 residues. The V gene's germline CDR1 is LNHDA and CDR2 SQIVND (reference sequence).

This chain joins TRBV28 and TRBJ2-2, with 7 nucleotides matching TRBD1. Per germline, CDR1 MDHEN and CDR2 SYDVKM. The length of the CDR3 is 14 residues. V trimming: 7 bases; J trimming: 6 bases; junction bases outside the gene matches: 8. CDR3 residues: CASTLQGLAGELFF. The CDR3 bases are TGTGCCAGCACCCTACAGGGGTTGGCCGGGGAGCTGTTTTTT.

The V gene is TRBV6-6, the J gene TRBJ1-2; TRBD1 is a possible D gene (5 bases). Germline V gene data show CDR1 as MNHNY and CDR2 as SVGAGI (reference sequence). This CDR3 region has 15 residues. V shed 7 bases and J shed 1 base, with 16 bases lying between them. This chain's CDR3 is CASKLLGGINYGYTF. The CDR3 DNA follows: TGTGCCAGCAAGTTACTCGGGGGGATTAACTATGGCTACACCTTC.